This TCR beta chain is from a study of blood T cell repertoires in COVID-19. Libraries were prepared by immunoSEQ multiplex PCR; TCRdb keeps only in-frame clonotypes and omits some of them. The repertoire holds fewer than 300,000 clones, just over 90% seen once, with approximately 2% in the top ten. V was cut by 0 bases and J by 7 bases, with 10 bases left in between. Per the germline V gene, CDR1 is SGHRS and CDR2 is YFSETQ. The CDR3 runs to 14 residues. The source is a woman aged 30 to 39 with COVID-19, enrolled during active disease. Input material: peripheral blood. The chain recombines TRBV5-1 with TRBJ1-4; no definite D call. The CDR3 reads CASSLEQAGEKLFF. The CDR3 DNA reads as TGCGCCAGCAGCTTGGAGCAGGCAGGTGAAAAACTGTTTTTT.